The following is a T cell receptor beta chain sequence with its context. The antigen is undetermined. Using immunoSEQ multiplex PCR, the repertoire was profiled, and TCRdb retains in-frame clones only, with some absent. The table includes some 120,000 clones, around 90% detected once. Trimming took 6 bases from V and 0 from J, leaving 12 bases between them. Germline loops: CDR1 MNHNS, CDR2 SASEGT. This CDR3 has 15 amino acids. The sample belongs to a study of graft-versus-host responses after intestinal transplantation. Looking at the study overall: Anti-thymocyte globulin was used for induction in all recipients, who then took tacrolimus and steroids for two to four years. Study findings and constraints: Detection of GvH clones occurred in recipient marrow, and some had their first appearance in ileum or blood. The highest levels of circulating GvH clones went along with early declines in HvG clones after transplant.

The TCR comes from a human donor who received an intestinal transplant. The chain couples TRBV6-1 to TRBJ1-5, with D possibly TRBD1 on 5 matching bases. Material: unstimulated CD4+ T cells sorted from spleen or lymph node cells, obtained before intestinal transplant. In nucleotides, the CDR3 is TGTGCCAGCAGAAAGGACATCCTTAGCAATCAGCCCCAGCATTTT. Its protein is CASRKDILSNQPQHF.